Only one count was recorded for the clone carrying this T cell receptor beta chain. This record belongs to a study of blood T cell repertoires in COVID-19. Study as a whole: Samples came from the United States, Italy and Spain, spanning acute and convalescent COVID-19.

The CDR3 covers 17 residues. J lost 8 bases, V lost 1 base, and 8 bases had no gene match. Germline values: CDR1 MNHEY, CDR2 SMNVEV (reference sequence). Under the authors' procedure: Reference gene primer amplification gave nucleated cell count estimates. Profiled with immunoSEQ multiplex PCR; TCRdb holds only in-frame clones, not every one. V and J calls and clone size follow that table, whereas D and trimming were derived from the DNA. The sample has 80,000 to 100,000 clones, about 86% seen once. The sequenced sample consisted of peripheral blood. This TCR derives from a woman aged 55-70 years in a cohort sampled during active or convalescent COVID-19. This sequence joins TRBV27 and TRBJ2-1; 13 bases map to TRBD2. CDR3 in amino acids: CASSLLTSGRWVDEQFF. In nucleotides, the CDR3 is TGTGCCAGCAGTTTATTGACTAGCGGGAGGTGGGTGGATGAGCAGTTCTTC.